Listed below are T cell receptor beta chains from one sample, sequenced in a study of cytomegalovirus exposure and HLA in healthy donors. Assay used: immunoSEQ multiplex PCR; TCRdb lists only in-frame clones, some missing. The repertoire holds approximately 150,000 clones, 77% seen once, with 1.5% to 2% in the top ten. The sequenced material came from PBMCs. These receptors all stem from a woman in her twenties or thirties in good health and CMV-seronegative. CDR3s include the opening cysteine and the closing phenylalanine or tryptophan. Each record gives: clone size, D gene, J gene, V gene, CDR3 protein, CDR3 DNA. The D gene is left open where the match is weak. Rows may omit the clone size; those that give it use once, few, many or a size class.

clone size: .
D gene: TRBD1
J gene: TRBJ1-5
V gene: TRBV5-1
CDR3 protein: CASSPMGQGAIQPQHF
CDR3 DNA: TGCGCCAGCAGCCCAATGGGACAGGGGGCGATTCAGCCCCAGCATTTT

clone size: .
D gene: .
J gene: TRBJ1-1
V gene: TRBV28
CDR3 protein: CASSLLGAVTEAFF
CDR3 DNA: TGTGCCAGCAGTTTATTAGGGGCAGTCACTGAAGCTTTCTTT

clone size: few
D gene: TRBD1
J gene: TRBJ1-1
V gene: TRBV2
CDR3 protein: CAIRTGGNTEAFF
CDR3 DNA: TGTGCCATCCGGACAGGGGGGAACACTGAAGCTTTCTTT

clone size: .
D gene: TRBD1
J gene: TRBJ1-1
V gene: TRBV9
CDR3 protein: CASTREQGMNTEAFF
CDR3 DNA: TGTGCCAGCACCAGGGAACAGGGGATGAACACTGAAGCTTTCTTT

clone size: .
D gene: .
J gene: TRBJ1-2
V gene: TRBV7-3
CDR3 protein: CASSLNGREYTF
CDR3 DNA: TGTGCCAGCAGCTTAAATGGGAGGGAGTACACCTTC

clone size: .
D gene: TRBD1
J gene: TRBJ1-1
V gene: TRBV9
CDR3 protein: CASSPRQGASDTEAFF
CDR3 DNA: TGTGCCAGCAGCCCGCGACAGGGGGCTTCTGACACTGAAGCTTTCTTT

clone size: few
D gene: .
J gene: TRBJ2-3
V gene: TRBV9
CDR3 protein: CASSVGSGTSTDTQYF
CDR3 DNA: TGTGCCAGCAGCGTAGGGAGCGGAACCAGCACAGATACGCAGTATTTT

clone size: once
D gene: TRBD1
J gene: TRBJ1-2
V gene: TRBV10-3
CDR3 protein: CAIRNRTGVGYTF
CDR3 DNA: TGTGCCATCAGGAACAGGACAGGGGTAGGCTACACCTTC

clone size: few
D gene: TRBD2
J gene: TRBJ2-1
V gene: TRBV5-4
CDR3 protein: CASSGLAGYNEQFF
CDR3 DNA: TGTGCCAGCAGCGGACTAGCGGGCTACAATGAGCAGTTCTTC

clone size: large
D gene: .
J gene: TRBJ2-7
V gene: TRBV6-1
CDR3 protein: CASSELTERWDEQYF
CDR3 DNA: TGTGCCAGCAGTGAACTCACGGAGCGATGGGACGAGCAGTACTTC

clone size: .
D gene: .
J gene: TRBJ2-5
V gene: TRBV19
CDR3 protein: CASSIRNRVGETQYF
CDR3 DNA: TGTGCCAGTAGTATTAGGAACAGGGTGGGGGAGACCCAGTACTTC

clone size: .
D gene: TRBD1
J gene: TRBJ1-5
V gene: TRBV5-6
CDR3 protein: CASSSWDRANQPQHF
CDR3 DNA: TGTGCCAGCAGCTCCTGGGACAGGGCAAATCAGCCCCAGCATTTT

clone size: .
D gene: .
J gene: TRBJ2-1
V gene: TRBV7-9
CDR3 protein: CASSPRNGGGPLNEQFF
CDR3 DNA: TGTGCCAGCAGCCCCCGGAACGGAGGGGGCCCTCTCAATGAGCAGTTCTTC